These 25 T cell receptor beta chains were all obtained from the same sample, sequenced in a study of technical replicates of blood from four donors. Profiled with immunoSEQ multiplex PCR; TCRdb holds only in-frame clones, not every one. The sample lists about 69,000 clones; 88% were seen once. Specimen: PBMCs. The receptors come from a human donor in good health. Some clones in this sample may be carry-over from other donors' samples.

Notes on this clone: Within the sample, other DNA sequences also encode this same CDR3. The genes are TRBV27 and TRBJ2-7; 8 nucleotides match TRBD1. Per the germline V gene, CDR1 is MNHEY and CDR2 is SMNVEV (reference sequence). Trimming cost V 2 bases and J 1 base; bases outside gene matches: 1. This CDR3 contains 14 residues. CDR3 loop: CASSLQGASYEQYF. As DNA, the CDR3 is TGTGCCAGCAGTTTACAGGGGGCGTCCTACGAGCAGTACTTC.

The J gene is TRBJ2-5, the V gene TRBV5-1, with D unclear. The V end was cut by 1 base, the J end by 2 bases, with 6 bases between. The germline gives CDR1 SGHRS, CDR2 YFSETQ. This CDR3 contains 13 residues. As DNA, the CDR3 is TGCGCCAGCAGCTTGTTCGGGCAAGAGACCCAGTACTTC. As protein: CASSLFGQETQYF.

This clone occurred once. The chain employs TRBV30 and TRBJ1-2; no definite D call. This CDR3 has 15 amino acids. With 0 bases removed from V and 2 bases from J, the gap between germline ends came to 13 bases. CDR1 GTSNPN and CDR2 SVGIG come from the germline V gene (reference sequence). The CDR3 loop is CAWSVTGLPNYGYTF. CDR3 coding DNA: TGTGCCTGGAGTGTAACCGGTTTACCCAACTATGGCTACACCTTC.

The chain employs TRBV19 and TRBJ2-1, with D possibly matching TRBD2 (5 bases). V was shortened by 5 bases and J by 4 bases, with 15 bases between the two germline ends. The CDR3 length is 15 residues. Germline V gene sequence: CDR1 LNHDA, CDR2 SQIVND (reference sequence). The DNA for the CDR3 is TGTGCCAGTAGTGACCGGGGTCCGGGTTACAATGAGCAGTTCTTC. It translates to CASSDRGPGYNEQFF.

The chain links TRBV7-2 to TRBJ1-3; the match to TRBD1 covers 7 bases. The junction had 4 bases not matched to a gene; V was cut back by 5 bases and J by 0 bases. Per germline, CDR1 SGHTA and CDR2 FQGNSA. This CDR3 is 15 amino acids long. The CDR3 region has the DNA TGTGCCAGCAGCGGGGACAGTGCCTCTGGAAACACCATATATTTT. Protein: CASSGDSASGNTIYF.

This rearrangement joins TRBV19 to TRBJ2-3; the D is unclear. This CDR3 comprises 13 residues. V was clipped by 5 bases and J by 1 base, with 7 bases between them. The germline V gene encodes CDR1 LNHDA and CDR2 SQIVND (reference sequence). This chain's CDR3 is CASSPGGTDTQYF. The CDR3, as DNA: TGTGCCAGTAGTCCAGGCGGCACAGATACGCAGTATTTT.

The chain uses TRBV5-4 and TRBJ2-7, with 10 bases identical to TRBD2. V lost 2 bases, J lost 1 base, and 12 bases stayed unmatched. CDR3 size: 18 residues. Germline CDR1 reads SGHNT; CDR2 reads YYREEE (reference sequence). The CDR3 here is CASSFFPSGGSGSYEQYF. The CDR3 DNA is TGTGCCAGCAGCTTCTTCCCTAGCGGGGGCTCCGGTTCCTACGAGCAGTACTTC.

The chain uses TRBV9 and TRBJ2-1, with a tentative D call TRBD2 (6 bases). Germline-derived CDR1 and CDR2 are SGDLS and YYNGEE. This CDR3 spans 15 amino acids. Trimming left V 4 bases short and J 6 bases short, with 17 bases between. The CDR3 sequence: CASSSEGTFTNEQFF. CDR3 DNA sequence: TGTGCCAGCAGCTCAGAGGGGACTTTCACCAATGAGCAGTTCTTC.

The chain links TRBV9 to TRBJ1-2; possible D gene TRBD1, 6 bases. Trimming took 3 bases from V and 5 from J, leaving 17 bases between them. The CDR3 length is 15 residues. The germline gives CDR1 SGDLS, CDR2 YYNGEE. DNA for the CDR3: TGTGCCAGCAGCGCTCGCCCAGCAGGGGTTTATGGCTACACCTTC. Protein sequence: CASSARPAGVYGYTF. The full variable domain, with the rest looked up from reference TRBV9 and TRBJ1-2, is DSGVTQTPKHLITATGQRVTLRCSPRSGDLSVYWYQQSLDQGLQFLIQYYNGEERAKGNILERFSAQQFPDLHSELNLSSLELGDSALYFCASSARPAGVYGYTFGSGTRLTVV.

This chain links TRBV27 with TRBJ2-7; D perhaps matches TRBD2 (6 bases). The germline V and J ends were trimmed by 5 bases and 4 bases, with 15 bases remaining between them. The CDR3 sequence is 14 residues long. Per the germline V gene, CDR1 is MNHEY and CDR2 is SMNVEV (reference sequence). CDR3 DNA: TGTGCCAGCAGTCCTAGCGTTCCTGCTTACGAGCAGTACTTC. Translated, it gives CASSPSVPAYEQYF.

The chain couples TRBV7-9 to TRBJ1-2; TRBD1 matches 7 bases. In germline, CDR1 is SEHNR, CDR2 FQNEAQ (reference sequence). The CDR3 is 14 amino acids. The J segment lost 7 bases and the V segment lost 0 bases, leaving 5 bases of the junction unmatched. The CDR3 here is CASSLALTGAGYTF. The CDR3 region has the DNA TGTGCCAGCAGCTTAGCGCTCACAGGGGCTGGCTACACCTTC. Together with reference TRBV7-9 and TRBJ1-2, the CDR3 gives the full variable domain: DTGVSQNPRHKITKRGQNVTFRCDPISEHNRLYWYRQTLGQGPEFLTYFQNEAQLEKSRLLSDRFSAERPKGSFSTLEIQRTEQGDSAMYLCASSLALTGAGYTFGSGTRLTVV.

This clone was detected a few times. The chain combines TRBV7-7 with TRBJ2-5, with TRBD2 identical over 10 bases. V lost 4 bases to trimming and J lost 1 base; unmatched junction nucleotides: 12. Per germline, CDR1 SSHAT and CDR2 FNYEAQ (reference sequence). The CDR3 covers 18 residues. CDR3 in DNA: TGTGCCAGCAGCTCCGGACTAGCGGCCTCTCCCAGCCAAGAGACCCAGTACTTC. This translates into CASSSGLAASPSQETQYF.

V usage is TRBV5-8 and J usage is TRBJ1-2, with D uncertain. Looked up from germline, CDR1 is SGHTS and CDR2 is YDEGEE. Deletions cut 4 bases from V and 0 bases from J, with 4 bases between. There are 12 residues in the CDR3. The CDR3 is CASSAANYGYTF. The CDR3 DNA is TGTGCCAGCAGCGCGGCTAACTATGGCTACACCTTC.

This rearrangement joins TRBV12-5 to TRBJ1-6; 8 bases agree with TRBD1. From germline, CDR1 is LGHNT and CDR2 FRNRAP. V shed 5 bases and J 10 bases; nucleotides not matched to a gene: 7. The CDR3 extends over 14 amino acids. The CDR3 DNA follows: TGTGCTAGTGGTGCAGGGGGCGCCGACTCACCCCTCCACTTT. Amino acids: CASGAGGADSPLHF.

The genes are TRBV11-2 and TRBJ1-1; D gene unclear. The V end was cut by 1 base, the J end by 0 bases, with 9 bases between. CDR1 is SGHAT and CDR2 is FQNNGV in the germline V gene. The CDR3 spans 15 residues. CDR3 protein: CASSLGGRMNTEAFF. CDR3 nucleotide sequence: TGTGCCAGCAGCTTAGGAGGTCGGATGAACACTGAAGCTTTCTTT.

The chain is built from TRBV7-8 and TRBJ2-4; 8 nucleotides align to TRBD2. Germline V gene sequence: CDR1 SGHVS, CDR2 FQNEAQ. The ends lost 1 base at V and 9 bases at J; junction bases unmatched: 8. The CDR3 consists of 15 residues. The CDR3 protein is CASSLVRAGVSIQYF. The CDR3 DNA follows: TGTGCCAGCAGCTTAGTAAGAGCGGGAGTTTCCATTCAGTACTTC.

This clone showed up just once. The chain couples TRBV4-1 to TRBJ2-7, with D perhaps TRBD1 (5 bases). Per the germline V gene, CDR1 is MGHRA and CDR2 is YSYEKL. The V end was cut by 1 base, the J end by 0 bases, with 13 bases between. The CDR3 runs to 16 residues. The CDR3 bases are TGCGCCAGCAGCCAAGGTAATGGGGCCAGCTCCTACGAGCAGTACTTC. Amino acid sequence: CASSQGNGASSYEQYF.

This chain joins TRBV5-1 and TRBJ2-7; possibly TRBD2 for D (6 bases). With 4 bases removed from V and 4 bases from J, the gap between germline ends came to 9 bases. The CDR3 loop spans 12 amino acids. Germline V gene lookup returns CDR1 SGHRS and CDR2 YFSETQ. CDR3 in amino acids: CASSPAGYEQYF. CDR3 sequence (DNA): TGCGCCAGCAGCCCGGCGGGGTACGAGCAGTACTTC.

This clone was recorded once. V usage is TRBV7-2 and J usage is TRBJ2-3; D is possibly TRBD1 (6 bases). The CDR3 covers 15 residues. V dropped 0 bases and J dropped 6 bases, with 13 bases sitting between them. Germline V gives CDR1 SGHTA, CDR2 FQGNSA. This CDR3 reads CASSLASSGADTQYF. CDR3 bases: TGTGCCAGCAGCTTAGCCTCTTCAGGGGCGGATACGCAGTATTTT.

The chain is built from TRBV30 and TRBJ1-2, with TRBD1 matching 10 bases. CDR3 length: 12 residues. CDR1 is GTSNPN, CDR2 SVGIG, per germline (reference sequence). With V trimmed by 5 bases and J by 8 bases, 5 bases remained unmatched. This CDR3 is CAWGQGDVGYTF. The CDR3 nucleotides read TGTGCCTGGGGACAGGGGGACGTAGGCTACACCTTC.

The gene calls are TRBV7-2 and TRBJ2-7; 10 bases map to TRBD1. V trimming: 5 bases; J trimming: 7 bases; junction bases outside the gene matches: 5. This CDR3 contains 13 residues. CDR1 and CDR2 from the germline V gene are SGHTA and FQGNSA. As DNA, the CDR3 is TGTGCCAGCAGCGCAGACAGGGGGCGTGAGCAGTACTTC. Translated, it gives CASSADRGREQYF.

The J gene is TRBJ2-7, the V gene TRBV4-2; TRBD2 matches at 12 bases. Germline trimming cut 0 bases from V and 3 bases from J; bases unmatched to any gene: 3. This CDR3 has 16 amino acids. Germline CDR1 is LGHNA and CDR2 is YNFKEQ. As DNA, the CDR3 is TGTGCCAGCAGCCAAGATTGGGGACTAGCGGGCTACGAGCAGTACTTC. Translating it yields CASSQDWGLAGYEQYF.

This chain connects TRBV19 to TRBJ2-1; 9 positions agree with TRBD2. The CDR3 runs 15 residues. With V trimmed by 6 bases and J by 2 bases, 5 bases remained unmatched. Germline lookup yields CDR1 LNHDA and CDR2 SQIVND (reference sequence). The CDR3 nucleotides are TGTGCCAGTAGAAATAGCGGGGGCCCCTACAATGAGCAGTTCTTC. The encoded protein is CASRNSGGPYNEQFF.

The chain links TRBV2 to TRBJ1-2; 8 nucleotides line up with TRBD1. V shed 8 bases and J 6 bases; nucleotides not matched to a gene: 2. Germline V gene sequence: CDR1 SNHLY, CDR2 FYNNEI. The CDR3 runs 11 residues. The CDR3 reads CASGTGDGYTF. DNA for the CDR3: TGTGCCAGCGGGACAGGTGATGGCTACACCTTC.

This chain uses TRBV18 with TRBJ2-3, with TRBD1 as a possible D gene (6 bases). This CDR3 has 15 residues. The germline CDR1 and CDR2 sequences are KGHSH and LQKENI. Trimming shortened V by 4 bases and J by 3 bases, and 14 bases separated the two germline ends. The CDR3 protein is CASSLGGLRTDTQYF. For the CDR3, the DNA is TGTGCCAGCTCACTTGGGGGCCTGAGAACAGATACGCAGTATTTT.